The 15 T cell receptor beta chains reported below all come from one sample, sequenced in a study of CD8+CD57+ T cells in acquired aplastic anemia. Before being chosen for sequencing, patients had shown CD8+CD57+ cell expansion by flow cytometry. According to the study, genomic DNA was the template for TCR beta VDJ and CDR3 profiling. TCRdb fed the reads into MiXCR, producing one record per CDR3 protein. The sample lists fewer than 200,000 distinct CDR3 sequences; about 70% were seen once. The sample comprised sorted CD4+, CD8+, or CD8+CD57+ T cells (not recorded which) from PBMCs. The receptors here all came from a human donor with aplastic anemia.

The chain employs TRBV7-9 and TRBJ1-3; 10 nucleotides align to TRBD1. The germline V gene encodes CDR1 SEHNR and CDR2 FQNEAQ (reference sequence). The V gene end was trimmed by 6 bases and the J gene end by 3 bases; junction bases not matched to a gene: 5. This CDR3 has 15 amino acids. Here the CDR3 reads CASSSDRGLGNTIYF. The CDR3 coding sequence is TGTGCCAGCAGTAGCGACAGGGGGCTTGGAAACACCATATATTTT.

The chain uses TRBV7-9 and TRBJ2-7; 8 bases agree with TRBD1. J lost 6 bases, V lost 3 bases, and 7 bases had no gene match. This CDR3 has 14 residues. Per the germline V gene, CDR1 is SEHNR and CDR2 is FQNEAQ (reference sequence). The CDR3 protein is CASSLTGQATEQYF. CDR3 DNA sequence: TGTGCCAGCAGCTTGACGGGACAGGCAACCGAGCAGTACTTC.

This chain connects TRBV24-1 to TRBJ2-1; D uncertain. Germline CDR1 and CDR2: KGHDR and SFDVKD. V was clipped by 2 bases and J by 10 bases, with 8 bases between them. CDR3 length equals 12 residues. CDR3 sequence (DNA): TGTGCCACCAGTGATTGGTCGGTAGAGCAGTTCTTC. This codes for CATSDWSVEQFF.

V usage is TRBV7-9 and J usage is TRBJ2-1; D unresolved. Trimming took 1 base from V and 9 from J, leaving 10 bases between them. From germline, CDR1 is SEHNR and CDR2 FQNEAQ (reference sequence). CDR3 size: 13 residues. The CDR3 protein is CASSLGPTSEQFF. In DNA, the CDR3 is TGTGCCAGCAGCTTAGGACCCACATCTGAGCAGTTCTTC.

This clonotype was counted a single time. The gene calls are TRBV29-1 and TRBJ2-5; 8 nucleotides match TRBD1. The CDR3 runs 16 residues. Losses at the gene ends were 0 bases for V and 0 bases for J; bases not matched to a gene: 6. CDR1 and CDR2 (germline): SQVTM, ANQGSEA. The CDR3 DNA reads TGCAGCGTTGAAGACTGGACAGGGCCCGACCAAGAGACCCAGTACTTC. Protein: CSVEDWTGPDQETQYF.

V usage is TRBV20-1 and J usage is TRBJ1-5; possibly TRBD1 for D (5 bases). V gave up 3 bases and J gave up 2 bases, with 14 bases separating them. The CDR3 has 15 amino acids. The germline V gene encodes CDR1 DFQATT and CDR2 SNEGSKA (reference sequence). The CDR3 sequence: CSASSGGAGNQPQHF. DNA for the CDR3: TGCAGTGCTAGTAGCGGGGGTGCGGGCAATCAGCCCCAGCATTTT.

J is TRBJ2-7 and V is TRBV20-1, with D possibly matching TRBD2 (5 bases). CDR1 is DFQATT, CDR2 SNEGSKA, per germline (reference sequence). This CDR3 is 14 amino acids long. The CDR3 loop reads CSARGPYDTGELYV. CDR3 sequence (DNA): TGCAGTGCTAGGGGCCCATACGACACCGGGGAGCTGTACGTC.

The rearrangement uses TRBV20-1 and TRBJ2-1, with TRBD1 as a possible D gene (5 bases). CDR1 is DFQATT and CDR2 is SNEGSKA in the germline V gene (reference sequence). V was trimmed by 3 bases and J by 8 bases, leaving 11 bases between them. This CDR3 is built from 12 residues. The CDR3 is CSASQGGYEQFF. Here the CDR3 DNA reads TGCAGTGCTAGCCAGGGTGGCTATGAGCAGTTCTTC.

The sample holds many counts of this clonotype. The chain combines TRBV12-3 or TRBV12-4 with TRBJ2-7; TRBD1 aligns across 7 bases. This CDR3 has 13 residues. Trimming cost V 5 bases and J 7 bases; bases outside gene matches: 8. The CDR3 spells CASSDRDPWEQYV. CDR3 in DNA: TGTGCCAGCAGTGACAGGGACCCATGGGAGCAGTACGTC.

The CDR3 is CSAGGLPSSYNEQFF. As DNA, the CDR3 is TGCAGTGCCGGCGGGCTACCCAGCTCCTACAATGAGCAGTTCTTC. The chain is built from TRBV20-1 and TRBJ2-1; TRBD2 is a possible D gene (5 bases). Per the germline V gene, CDR1 is DFQATT and CDR2 is SNEGSKA (reference sequence). V shed 6 bases and J shed 0 bases, with 15 bases lying between them. This CDR3 is built from 15 residues.

The chain employs TRBV7-9 and TRBJ1-2; TRBD1 aligns across 9 bases. CDR3 length: 13 residues. The germline V gene has CDR1 SEHNR and CDR2 FQNEAQ (reference sequence). V lost 5 bases and J lost 6; bases outside the gene matches: 4. The DNA for the CDR3 is TGTGCCAGCAGCGGGGGGACAGGGAATGGCTACACCTTC. Translating gives CASSGGTGNGYTF.

The chain couples TRBV10-1 to TRBJ2-7, with unresolved D. Germline assignment: CDR1 WNHNN and CDR2 SYGVQD (reference sequence). This CDR3 region has 14 residues. V dropped 0 bases and J dropped 3 bases, with 9 bases sitting between them. CDR3 sequence (DNA): TGCGCCAGCAGTGAGTCCGGCAACAGCTACGAGCAGTACTTC. Protein: CASSESGNSYEQYF.

This rearrangement joins TRBV20-1 to TRBJ1-5, with 7 positions matching TRBD1. With 5 bases clipped from V and 7 bases from J, the junction kept 17 bases outside the gene matches. This CDR3 is built from 16 residues. Germline V CDR1 and CDR2: DFQATT, SNEGSKA (reference sequence). CDR3 sequence reads: CSARQAGTEGIQPQHF. CDR3 bases: TGCAGTGCTCGACAGGCCGGGACAGAGGGTATACAGCCCCAGCATTTT.

The rearrangement links TRBV6-1 to TRBJ1-5, with D perhaps TRBD1 (5 bases). V lost 6 bases to trimming and J lost 1 base, with 13 bases between them. The CDR3 is 15 amino acids. Germline values: CDR1 MNHNS, CDR2 SASEGT. The CDR3 sequence: CASSFGGSSNQPQHF. The CDR3 DNA reads as TGTGCCAGCAGCTTCGGGGGGAGCAGCAATCAGCCCCAGCATTTT.

This chain joins TRBV7-8 and TRBJ1-2, with D tentatively TRBD1 (5 bases). V dropped 10 bases and J dropped 8 bases, with 14 bases sitting between them. This CDR3 has 11 residues. CDR1 and CDR2 (germline): SGHVS, FQNEAQ. This CDR3 reads CAIQGVEGYTF. Here the CDR3 DNA reads TGTGCCATCCAGGGTGTAGAGGGCTACACCTTC.